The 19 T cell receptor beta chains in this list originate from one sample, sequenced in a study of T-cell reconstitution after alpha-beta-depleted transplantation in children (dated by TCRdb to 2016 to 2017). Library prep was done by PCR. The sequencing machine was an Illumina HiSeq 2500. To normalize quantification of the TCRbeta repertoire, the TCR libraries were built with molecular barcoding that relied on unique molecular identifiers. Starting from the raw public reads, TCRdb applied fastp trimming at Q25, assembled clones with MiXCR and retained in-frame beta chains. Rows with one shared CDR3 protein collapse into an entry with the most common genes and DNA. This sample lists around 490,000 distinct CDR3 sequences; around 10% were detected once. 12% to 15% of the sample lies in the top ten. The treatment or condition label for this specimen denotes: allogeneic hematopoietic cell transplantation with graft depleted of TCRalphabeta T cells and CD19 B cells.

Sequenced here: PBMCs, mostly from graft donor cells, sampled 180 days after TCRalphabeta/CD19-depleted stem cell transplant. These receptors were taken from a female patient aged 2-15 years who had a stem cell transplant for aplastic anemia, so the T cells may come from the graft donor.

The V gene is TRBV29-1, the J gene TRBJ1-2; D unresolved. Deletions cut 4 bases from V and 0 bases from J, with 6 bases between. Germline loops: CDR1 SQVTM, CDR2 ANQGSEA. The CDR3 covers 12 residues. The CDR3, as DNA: TGCAGCGTTGTTAGGCCTAACTATGGCTACACCTTC. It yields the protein CSVVRPNYGYTF.

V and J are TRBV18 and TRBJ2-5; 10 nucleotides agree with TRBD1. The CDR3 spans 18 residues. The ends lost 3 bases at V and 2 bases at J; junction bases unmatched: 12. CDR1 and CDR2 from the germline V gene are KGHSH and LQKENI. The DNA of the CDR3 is TGTGCCAGCTCACCGGACAGGGGGAAGATCCTGCCACAAGAGACCCAGTACTTC. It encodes CASSPDRGKILPQETQYF.

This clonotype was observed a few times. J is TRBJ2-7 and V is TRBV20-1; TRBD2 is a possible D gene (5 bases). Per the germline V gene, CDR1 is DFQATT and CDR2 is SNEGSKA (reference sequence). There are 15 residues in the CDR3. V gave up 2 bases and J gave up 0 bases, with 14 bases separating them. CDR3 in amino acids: CSARREFSSSYEQYF. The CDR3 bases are TGCAGTGCTAGAAGGGAGTTTTCAAGCTCCTACGAGCAGTACTTC.

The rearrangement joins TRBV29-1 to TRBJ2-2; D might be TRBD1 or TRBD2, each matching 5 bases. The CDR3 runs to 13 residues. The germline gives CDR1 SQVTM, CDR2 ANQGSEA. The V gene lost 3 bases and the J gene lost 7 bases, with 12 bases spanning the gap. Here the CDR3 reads CSVDMWGIGELFF. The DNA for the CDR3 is TGCAGCGTTGATATGTGGGGGATCGGGGAGCTGTTTTTT.

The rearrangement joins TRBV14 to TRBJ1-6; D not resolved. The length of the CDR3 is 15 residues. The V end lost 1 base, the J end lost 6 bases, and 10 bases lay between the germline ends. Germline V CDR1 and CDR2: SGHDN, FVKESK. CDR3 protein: CASSQGNRINSPLHF. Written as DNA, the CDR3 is TGTGCCAGCAGCCAAGGGAACCGGATTAATTCACCCCTCCACTTT. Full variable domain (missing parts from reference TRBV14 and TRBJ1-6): EAGVTQFPSHSVIEKGQTVTLRCDPISGHDNLYWYRRVMGKEIKFLLHFVKESKQDESGMPNNRFLAERTGGTYSTLKVQPAELEDSGVYFCASSQGNRINSPLHFGNGTRLTVT.

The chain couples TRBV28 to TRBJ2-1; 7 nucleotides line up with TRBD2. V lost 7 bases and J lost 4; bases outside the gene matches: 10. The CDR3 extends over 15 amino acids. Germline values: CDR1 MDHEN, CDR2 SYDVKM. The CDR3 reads CASTSSGPTYNEQFF. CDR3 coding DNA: TGTGCCAGCACCTCTAGCGGACCAACTTACAATGAGCAGTTCTTC.

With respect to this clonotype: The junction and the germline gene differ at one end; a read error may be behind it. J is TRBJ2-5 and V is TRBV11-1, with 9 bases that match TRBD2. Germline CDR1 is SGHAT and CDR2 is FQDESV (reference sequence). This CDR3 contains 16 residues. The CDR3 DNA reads TGTCCCAGCAGCTTAACTGGCGGGAGGGACCAAGAGACCCAGTACTTC. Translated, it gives CPSSLTGGRDQETQYF.

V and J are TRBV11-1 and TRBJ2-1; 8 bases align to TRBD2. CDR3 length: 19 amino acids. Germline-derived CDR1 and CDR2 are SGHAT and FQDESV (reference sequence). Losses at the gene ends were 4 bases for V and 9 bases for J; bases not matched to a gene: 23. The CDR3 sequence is CASSSTIGLAGQAPAEQFF. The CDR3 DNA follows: TGTGCCAGCAGCTCTACAATCGGGCTAGCGGGCCAAGCACCAGCTGAGCAGTTCTTC.

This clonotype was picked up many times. This CDR3 reads CSAIPSGRNTGELFF. In DNA form, the CDR3 reads TGCAGTGCTATTCCGTCGGGAAGAAACACCGGGGAGCTGTTTTTT. V and J are TRBV20-1 and TRBJ2-2; perhaps TRBD2 as D (5 bases). Between the trimmed V and J ends, which lost 4 bases and 2 bases, there was a span of 14 bases. This CDR3 has 15 residues. The germline CDR1 and CDR2 sequences are DFQATT and SNEGSKA (reference sequence).

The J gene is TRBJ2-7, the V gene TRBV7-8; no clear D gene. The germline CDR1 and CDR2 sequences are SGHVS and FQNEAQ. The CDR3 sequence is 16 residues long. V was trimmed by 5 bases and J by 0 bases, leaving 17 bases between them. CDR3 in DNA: TGTGCCAGCAGCCCAACGAGACACCCGAGCTCCTACGAGCAGTACGTC. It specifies CASSPTRHPSSYEQYV.

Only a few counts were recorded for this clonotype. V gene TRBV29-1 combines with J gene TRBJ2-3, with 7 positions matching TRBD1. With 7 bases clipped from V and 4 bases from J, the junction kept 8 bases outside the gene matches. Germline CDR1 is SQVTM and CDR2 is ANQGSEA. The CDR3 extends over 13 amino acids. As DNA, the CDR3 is TGCAGCGCCGACAGGGTTTATGCAGATACGCAGTATTTT. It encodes CSADRVYADTQYF.

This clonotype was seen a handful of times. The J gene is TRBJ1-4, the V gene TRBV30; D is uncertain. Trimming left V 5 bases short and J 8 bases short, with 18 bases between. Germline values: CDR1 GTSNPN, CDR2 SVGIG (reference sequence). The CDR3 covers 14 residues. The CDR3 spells CAWGRLRAGEKLFF. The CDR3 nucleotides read TGTGCCTGGGGAAGACTAAGGGCGGGGGAAAAACTGTTTTTT.

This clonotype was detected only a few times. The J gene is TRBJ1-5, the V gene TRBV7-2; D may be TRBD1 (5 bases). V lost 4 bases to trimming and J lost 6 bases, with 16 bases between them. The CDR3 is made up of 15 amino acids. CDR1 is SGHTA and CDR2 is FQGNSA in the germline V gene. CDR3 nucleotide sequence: TGTGCCAGCAGCTCCAAAGGTGGGGCAGGTCAGCCCCAGCATTTT. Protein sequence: CASSSKGGAGQPQHF.

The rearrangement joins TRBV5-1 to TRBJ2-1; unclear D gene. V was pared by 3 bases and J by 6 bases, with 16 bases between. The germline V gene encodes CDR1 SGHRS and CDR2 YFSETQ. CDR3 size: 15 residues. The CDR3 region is CASSYASDGLNEQFF. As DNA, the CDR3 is TGCGCCAGCAGCTATGCGTCCGACGGGCTCAATGAGCAGTTCTTC.

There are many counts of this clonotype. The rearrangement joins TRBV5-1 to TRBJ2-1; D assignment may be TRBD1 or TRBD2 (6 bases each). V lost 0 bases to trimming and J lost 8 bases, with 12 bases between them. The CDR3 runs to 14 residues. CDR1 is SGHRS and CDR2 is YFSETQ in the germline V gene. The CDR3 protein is CASSLGLGGDEQFF. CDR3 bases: TGCGCCAGCAGCTTGGGACTAGGGGGTGATGAGCAGTTCTTC.

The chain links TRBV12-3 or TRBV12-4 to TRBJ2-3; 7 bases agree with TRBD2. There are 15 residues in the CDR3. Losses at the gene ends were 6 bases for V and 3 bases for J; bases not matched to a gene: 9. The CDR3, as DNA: TGTGCCAGCAGGACGGTTCAGCGGGGTACAGATACGCAGTATTTT. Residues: CASRTVQRGTDTQYF.

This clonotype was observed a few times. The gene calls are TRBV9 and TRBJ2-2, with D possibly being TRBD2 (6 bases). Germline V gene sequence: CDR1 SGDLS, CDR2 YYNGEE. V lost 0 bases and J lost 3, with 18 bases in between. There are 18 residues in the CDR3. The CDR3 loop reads CASSVALQRETHTGELFF. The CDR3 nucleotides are TGTGCCAGCAGCGTAGCGCTACAACGGGAGACGCACACCGGGGAGCTGTTTTTT.

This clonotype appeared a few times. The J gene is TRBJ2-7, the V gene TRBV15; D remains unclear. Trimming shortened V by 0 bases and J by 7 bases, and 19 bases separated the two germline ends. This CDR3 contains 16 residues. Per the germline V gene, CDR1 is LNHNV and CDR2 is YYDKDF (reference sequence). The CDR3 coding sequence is TGTGCCACCAGCAGAGACCGGGCCGGGCTACTGGGGGAGCAGTACGTC. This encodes CATSRDRAGLLGEQYV.

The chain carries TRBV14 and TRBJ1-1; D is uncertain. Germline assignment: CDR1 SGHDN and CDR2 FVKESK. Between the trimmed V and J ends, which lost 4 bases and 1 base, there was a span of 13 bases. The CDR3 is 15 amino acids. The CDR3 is CASSPWGGENTEAFF. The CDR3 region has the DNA TGTGCCAGCAGCCCCTGGGGAGGAGAGAACACTGAAGCTTTCTTT.